One and the same sample provided the 27 T cell receptor beta chains below, sequenced in a study of blood T cell repertoires in COVID-19. The table came from immunoSEQ multiplex PCR; TCRdb's copy has only in-frame clones and leaves some out. The sample carries 200,000 to 300,000 clones, 87% recorded once. Source material: peripheral blood. The origin of the receptors is a woman aged 45-65 years with acute or convalescent COVID-19.

The chain combines TRBV2 with TRBJ2-7; perhaps TRBD2 as D (5 bases). This CDR3 has 12 residues. Trimming cost V 8 bases and J 1 base, with 9 bases left between them. Germline V gene data show CDR1 as SNHLY and CDR2 as FYNNEI. The chain's CDR3 is CASDGESYEQYF. CDR3 nucleotide sequence: TGTGCCAGCGATGGGGAGTCCTACGAGCAGTACTTC.

V gene TRBV27 combines with J gene TRBJ2-7; maybe TRBD2 (6 bases). With 0 bases removed from V and 3 bases from J, the gap between germline ends came to 9 bases. This CDR3 comprises 14 residues. Germline V gives CDR1 MNHEY, CDR2 SMNVEV (reference sequence). The CDR3, as DNA: TGTGCCAGCAGTTTATCGCGGGGCCTCTACGAGCAGTACTTC. Its protein product is CASSLSRGLYEQYF.

The chain links TRBV7-2 to TRBJ2-7; 8 bases fit TRBD1. This CDR3 comprises 15 residues. Germline CDR1 SGHTA, CDR2 FQGNSA. V lost 5 bases to trimming and J lost 3 bases; unmatched junction nucleotides: 9. CDR3 DNA: TGTGCCAGCAGCCCCCAAGGGACAGGTGTCTACGAGCAGTACTTC. The encoded protein is CASSPQGTGVYEQYF.

This sequence joins TRBV7-8 and TRBJ1-5; no clear D gene. The germline V gene encodes CDR1 SGHVS and CDR2 FQNEAQ. Trimming cost V 0 bases and J 9 bases, with 15 bases left between them. The CDR3 spans 15 residues. The CDR3 sequence is CASSLALGNLGPQHF. In DNA form, the CDR3 reads TGTGCCAGCAGCTTAGCTCTGGGCAACTTGGGGCCCCAGCATTTT.

V gene TRBV2 combines with J gene TRBJ2-1; 8 bases line up with TRBD2. The germline V gene encodes CDR1 SNHLY and CDR2 FYNNEI. V dropped 10 bases and J dropped 5; count of bases not matched to a gene: 10. This CDR3 is 14 amino acids long. Here the CDR3 reads CATTLAEGHNEQFF. For the CDR3, the DNA is TGTGCCACCACACTAGCGGAGGGGCACAATGAGCAGTTCTTC.

J is TRBJ2-3 and V is TRBV7-3, with a weak D call TRBD2 (6 bases). Looked up from germline, CDR1 is SGHTA and CDR2 is FQGTGA. There are 14 residues in the CDR3. V gave up 2 bases and J gave up 2 bases, with 8 bases separating them. This CDR3 reads CASSLAGPTDTQYF. The CDR3 DNA is TGTGCCAGCAGCTTAGCGGGGCCCACAGATACGCAGTATTTT.

The V gene is TRBV5-4, the J gene TRBJ2-1, with a possible D match to TRBD1 (6 bases). The CDR3 runs 15 residues. Per the germline V gene, CDR1 is SGHNT and CDR2 is YYREEE (reference sequence). V lost 0 bases and J lost 5, with 12 bases in between. The CDR3: CASSLARGADNEQFF. In DNA form, the CDR3 reads TGTGCCAGCAGCTTGGCCAGGGGCGCGGACAATGAGCAGTTCTTC.

This clone was seen once. This chain uses TRBV9 with TRBJ1-2; 7 bases are shared with TRBD1. Germline assignment: CDR1 SGDLS and CDR2 YYNGEE. With 5 bases clipped from V and 8 bases from J, the junction kept 12 bases outside the gene matches. The CDR3 is 14 residues long. CDR3 sequence: CASRSGGGAGGYTF. In DNA form, the CDR3 reads TGTGCCAGCAGGTCGGGAGGGGGCGCCGGGGGCTACACCTTC.

The V gene is TRBV7-9, the J gene TRBJ2-7, with TRBD2 matching 12 bases. Trimming took 1 base from V and 3 from J; bases not matched to a gene: 4. Germline lookup yields CDR1 SEHNR and CDR2 FQNEAQ (reference sequence). There are 16 residues in the CDR3. In DNA, the CDR3 is TGTGCCAGCAGCTTAGTGGTGACTAGCGGGAGCTACGAGCAGTACTTC. Its protein product is CASSLVVTSGSYEQYF.

Here the CDR3 reads CASSLPGTNEKLFF. The CDR3, as DNA: TGCGCCAGCAGCTTACCGGGAACTAATGAAAAACTGTTTTTT. The chain recombines TRBV5-1 with TRBJ1-4, with D hard to call. Per the germline V gene, CDR1 is SGHRS and CDR2 is YFSETQ. This CDR3 spans 14 amino acids. Trimming left V 2 bases short and J 1 base short, with 6 bases between.

The chain carries TRBV5-1 and TRBJ2-3; TRBD2 agrees at 8 bases. Per the germline V gene, CDR1 is SGHRS and CDR2 is YFSETQ. J was trimmed by 4 bases and V by 1 base; bases with no gene match: 5. CDR3 length: 15 residues. The CDR3 sequence is CASSLSPGGADTQYF. CDR3 sequence (DNA): TGCGCCAGCAGCTTGTCCCCGGGGGGGGCAGATACGCAGTATTTT.

The gene calls are TRBV7-2 and TRBJ1-4; TRBD1 aligns across 8 bases. Per germline, CDR1 SGHTA and CDR2 FQGNSA. The CDR3 spans 14 residues. V trimming: 3 bases; J trimming: 3 bases; junction bases outside the gene matches: 0. The CDR3 loop is CASSFRGPNEKLFF. The DNA for the CDR3 is TGTGCCAGCAGCTTCAGGGGGCCTAATGAAAAACTGTTTTTT.

The V gene is TRBV7-7, the J gene TRBJ2-5; 7 positions agree with TRBD1. Germline V CDR1 and CDR2: SSHAT, FNYEAQ (reference sequence). The V gene end was trimmed by 5 bases and the J gene end by 1 base; junction bases not matched to a gene: 7. This CDR3 comprises 15 residues. CDR3: CASSPGSGGQETQYF. As DNA, the CDR3 is TGTGCCAGCAGCCCCGGTTCAGGGGGCCAAGAGACCCAGTACTTC.

V usage is TRBV5-1 and J usage is TRBJ2-7, with 7 bases aligning to TRBD1. Germline V CDR1 and CDR2: SGHRS, YFSETQ. CDR3 size: 14 residues. V shed 4 bases, J shed 6 bases, and the junction held 10 bases outside the gene matches. CDR3 DNA: TGCGCCAGCAGCCCCGGGACAGTTTTGGTCGAGCAGTACTTC. It encodes CASSPGTVLVEQYF.

This rearrangement joins TRBV7-3 to TRBJ2-1; 12 nucleotides agree with TRBD2. This CDR3 comprises 16 residues. V shed 5 bases and J 15 bases; nucleotides not matched to a gene: 17. Per germline, CDR1 SGHTA and CDR2 FQGTGA. CDR3 region: CASSPGGLAGTYRRFF. The CDR3 bases are TGTGCCAGCAGCCCCGGAGGACTAGCGGGAACTTATCGACGGTTCTTC.

The CDR3: CASSVEGQGASNEQYF. DNA of the CDR3: TGTGCCAGCAGCGTAGAAGGGCAGGGGGCGAGCAACGAGCAGTACTTC. The V and J genes are TRBV9 and TRBJ2-7; TRBD1 agrees at 8 bases. Germline values: CDR1 SGDLS, CDR2 YYNGEE. There are 16 residues in the CDR3. Losses at the gene ends were 0 bases for V and 5 bases for J; bases not matched to a gene: 10.

The rearrangement uses TRBV29-1 and TRBJ2-2; TRBD2 agrees at 11 bases. CDR1 is SQVTM, CDR2 ANQGSEA, per germline. CDR3 length: 16 residues. V shed 7 bases and J 1 base; nucleotides not matched to a gene: 8. In DNA, the CDR3 is TGCAGCGCTGAGGTAGCGGGGGGGTGGAACACCGGGGAGCTGTTTTTT. Amino acids: CSAEVAGGWNTGELFF.

The chain uses TRBV19 and TRBJ2-1, with 7 bases matching TRBD2. Germline assignment: CDR1 LNHDA and CDR2 SQIVND (reference sequence). The trim removed 6 bases at V and 5 bases at J, leaving 10 bases unmatched. The CDR3 covers 15 residues. As DNA, the CDR3 is TGTGCCAGTAGCCTAGCCGGGACTACCAACAATGAGCAGTTCTTC. It is translated as CASSLAGTTNNEQFF.

This clone showed up just a few times. The chain links TRBV28 to TRBJ1-5; 7 bases map to TRBD1. There are 15 residues in the CDR3. Germline lookup yields CDR1 MDHEN and CDR2 SYDVKM. The V gene end was trimmed by 6 bases and the J gene end by 2 bases; junction bases not matched to a gene: 7. The CDR3 DNA reads TGTGCCAGCAGACCTAGGGGGCGCGGCAATCAGCCCCAGCATTTT. It is translated as CASRPRGRGNQPQHF. Using reference TRBV28 and TRBJ1-5 for the parts outside the CDR3, the full variable domain is DVKVTQSSRYLVKRTGEKVFLECVQDMDHENMFWYRQDPGLGLRLIYFSYDVKMKEKGDIPEGYSVSREKKERFSLILESASTNQTSMYLCASRPRGRGNQPQHFGDGTRLSIL.

The chain links TRBV5-1 to TRBJ2-2; no clear D gene. Germline CDR1 is SGHRS and CDR2 is YFSETQ. The CDR3 sequence is 14 residues long. V was trimmed by 0 bases and J by 4 bases, leaving 7 bases between them. CDR3 in DNA: TGCGCCAGCAGCTTGGACAAGATCACCGGGGAGCTGTTTTTT. It encodes CASSLDKITGELFF.

V and J are TRBV7-2 and TRBJ1-2; weak D call: TRBD1 (5 bases). V lost 1 base, J lost 9 bases, and 18 bases lay in between. CDR1 is SGHTA and CDR2 is FQGNSA in the germline V gene. The CDR3 is made up of 15 amino acids. The CDR3 coding sequence is TGTGCCAGCAGCTTAGATAGTATCGGGGGTTGGAGCTACACCTTC. This sequence encodes CASSLDSIGGWSYTF.

V usage is TRBV20-1 and J usage is TRBJ2-3; 7 bases fit TRBD2. The germline V gene has CDR1 DFQATT and CDR2 SNEGSKA (reference sequence). The CDR3 extends over 11 amino acids. In DNA, the CDR3 is TGCACTGGGGGGGGCACAGATACGCAGTATTTT. Protein sequence: CTGGGTDTQYF.

This clone was seen more than once but under ten times. The genes are TRBV6-1 and TRBJ1-1; D is ambiguous. Trimming stripped 2 bases from V and 9 bases from J, with 10 bases between. Germline V CDR1 and CDR2: MNHNS, SASEGT. The CDR3 is 12 residues long. DNA for the CDR3: TGTGCCAGCAGTGAAAGGGAGCGTAAAGCTTTCTTT. Translating gives CASSERERKAFF.

The genes are TRBV7-2 and TRBJ2-1; 13 bases align to TRBD2. V lost 5 bases to trimming and J lost 9 bases; unmatched junction nucleotides: 7. This CDR3 has 15 residues. Germline values: CDR1 SGHTA, CDR2 FQGNSA. CDR3 loop: CASSPWTSGRGEQFF. The CDR3 bases are TGTGCCAGCAGCCCCTGGACTAGCGGGAGAGGTGAGCAGTTCTTC.

The rearrangement links TRBV19 to TRBJ2-3; 11 positions match TRBD2. V lost 7 bases to trimming and J lost 2 bases; unmatched junction nucleotides: 14. Germline CDR1 and CDR2: LNHDA and SQIVND (reference sequence). The CDR3 covers 18 residues. CDR3 sequence reads: CASTPRGGLAALTDTQYF. CDR3 bases: TGTGCCAGTACCCCCAGGGGGGGACTAGCGGCCCTCACAGATACGCAGTATTTT. The complete variable domain, with remaining parts taken from reference TRBV19 and TRBJ2-3, reads DGGITQSPKYLFRKEGQNVTLSCEQNLNHDAMYWYRQDPGQGLRLIYYSQIVNDFQKGDIAEGYSVSREKKESFPLTVTSAQKNPTAFYLCASTPRGGLAALTDTQYFGPGTRLTVL.

The chain carries TRBV6-5 and TRBJ2-7, with D perhaps matching TRBD2 (6 bases). The CDR3 contains 14 residues. Germline CDR1 reads MNHEY; CDR2 reads SVGAGI. Trimming removed 0 bases from V and 3 bases from J, with 9 bases in between. The CDR3 loop is CASSYSRGDYEQYF. CDR3 in DNA: TGTGCCAGCAGTTACTCCCGCGGGGACTACGAGCAGTACTTC.

The rearrangement uses TRBV28 and TRBJ2-2; 12 bases match TRBD2. This CDR3 spans 19 amino acids. V shed 5 bases and J 0 bases; nucleotides not matched to a gene: 10. Germline V CDR1 and CDR2: MDHEN, SYDVKM. As DNA, the CDR3 is TGTGCCAGCAGTCTCCCGACTAGCGGGGGCTATACGAACACCGGGGAGCTGTTTTTT. Its protein product is CASSLPTSGGYTNTGELFF.